These 9 T cell receptor beta chains originate from one sample sequenced in a study of T cells in tuberculosis. Measured with immunoSEQ multiplex PCR; TCRdb has only the in-frame clones, and not every one. The sample yields roughly 34,000 clones, nearly 90% seen once. As for time point: new active TB diagnosis, blood taken before or within 7 days of starting treatment. The input for sequencing was PBMCs, taken at tuberculosis diagnosis. These receptors came from an adult with tuberculosis.

V usage is TRBV4-1 and J usage is TRBJ1-6; TRBD1 might be the D (5 bases). Germline V lookup: CDR1 MGHRA, CDR2 YSYEKL. This CDR3 region has 18 residues. Between the trimmed V and J ends, which lost 4 bases and 4 bases, there was a span of 20 bases. In DNA form, the CDR3 reads TGCGCCAGCAGCCCGCCGGGACTAAACCCCCTATATAATTCACCCCTCCACTTT. Encoded protein: CASSPPGLNPLYNSPLHF.

The chain is built from TRBV4-2 and TRBJ2-1; 7 bases map to TRBD1. The trim removed 1 base at V and 0 bases at J, leaving 0 bases unmatched. The CDR3 runs to 15 residues. The germline V gene has CDR1 LGHNA and CDR2 YNFKEQ. The CDR3, as DNA: TGTGCCAGCAGCCAAGGACAGGGCTCCTACAATGAGCAGTTCTTC. Its translation: CASSQGQGSYNEQFF.

This chain joins TRBV7-2 and TRBJ1-1; 7 bases fit TRBD1. This CDR3 region has 14 residues. CDR1 and CDR2 (germline): SGHTA, FQGNSA. J lost 5 bases, V lost 5 bases, and 8 bases had no gene match. CDR3 region: CASSEDRERTEAFF. For the CDR3, the DNA is TGTGCCAGCAGCGAAGACAGGGAGCGAACTGAAGCTTTCTTT.

The chain employs TRBV7-2 and TRBJ2-3; 7 nucleotides match TRBD2. In germline, CDR1 is SGHTA, CDR2 FQGNSA. V lost 7 bases and J lost 0; bases outside the gene matches: 1. The CDR3 is 13 amino acids. The CDR3 here is CASKAGSTDTQYF. CDR3 bases: TGTGCCAGCAAAGCGGGAAGCACAGATACGCAGTATTTT.

The V gene is TRBV4-3, the J gene TRBJ1-5; 10 nucleotides match TRBD1. The CDR3 covers 15 residues. Trimming at V came to 3 bases and at J to 1 base, leaving 0 bases not matched to a gene. CDR1 and CDR2 (germline): LGHNA, YSLEER. CDR3 sequence: CASSQGQGSNQPQHF. The DNA of the CDR3 is TGCGCCAGCAGCCAGGGACAGGGGAGCAATCAGCCCCAGCATTTT.

This clone appeared a single time. The V call is TRBV5-1, the J call TRBJ2-2; 7 nucleotides line up with TRBD1. CDR1 and CDR2 (germline): SGHRS, YFSETQ. With V trimmed by 0 bases and J by 1 base, 3 bases remained unmatched. The CDR3 totals 16 residues. In DNA, the CDR3 is TGCGCCAGCAGCTTGGACGGACAGGTGAACACCGGGGAGCTGTTTTTT. Translating it yields CASSLDGQVNTGELFF.

This clone was seen only a few times. V and J are TRBV9 and TRBJ2-3, with 7 positions matching TRBD2. This CDR3 has 14 amino acids. Germline trimming cut 0 bases from V and 4 bases from J; bases unmatched to any gene: 2. From germline, CDR1 is SGDLS and CDR2 YYNGEE. CDR3 amino acids: CASSVGGSSDTQYF. The CDR3, as DNA: TGTGCCAGCAGCGTAGGCGGGAGCTCAGATACGCAGTATTTT.

Comment on this clone: At one of its ends the junction is not consistent with the germline gene, which may arise from a read error. This chain links TRBV9 with TRBJ1-1; TRBD1 is a possible D gene (5 bases). The CDR3 spans 17 residues. The germline CDR1 and CDR2 sequences are SGDLS and YYNGEE. The CDR3 DNA is TGTGCCAGCAGCGCCGAGTGGCAGGGTAAAGTGAACGCTGAAGCTTTCTTT. Amino acids: CASSAEWQGKVNAEAFF. Complete variable domain (other parts from reference TRBV9 and TRBJ1-1): DSGVTQTPKHLITATGQRVTLRCSPRSGDLSVYWYQQSLDQGLQFLIQYYNGEERAKGNILERFSAQQFPDLHSELNLSSLELGDSALYFCASSAEWQGKVNAEAFFGQGTRLTVV.

This clone has just one count. The V call is TRBV4-3, the J call TRBJ1-1; D uncertain. Trimming cost V 3 bases and J 8 bases, with 13 bases left between them. CDR3 size: 13 residues. Germline V lookup: CDR1 LGHNA, CDR2 YSLEER. The CDR3 sequence is CASSHDLGLEAFF. The CDR3 DNA reads as TGCGCCAGCAGCCACGATCTAGGACTCGAAGCTTTCTTT.